This T cell receptor (beta chain) was found in a study of Graves' ophthalmopathy and Graves' hyperthyroidism. This clonotype came up many times. Its antigen is not identified. Trimming pared 6 bases from V and 0 bases from J, leaving 11 bases between. The CDR3 is made up of 13 amino acids. The germline gives CDR1 DFQATT, CDR2 SNEGSKA (reference sequence). Study observations and caveats: Ophthalmopathy progression was predicted with approximately 68% sensitivity and roughly 74% specificity.

RNA transcripts provided the template for amplifying TCR beta CDR3 regions. First-round RT-PCR relied on HTBI primers, and a second-round multiplex PCR came next. TCRdb used MiXCR to reprocess the multiplex PCR reads, holding one entry per CDR3 protein. This sample yields 350,000 to 450,000 distinct CDR3 sequences, of which 15% to 20% are seen a single time; roughly 1.5% belongs to the top ten. The TCR comes from a young woman with Graves' ophthalmopathy. Material for sequencing was peripheral blood. The genes are TRBV20-1 and TRBJ1-1; D is perhaps TRBD1 (5 bases). The CDR3 region has the DNA TGCAGTGCCTTGACAGCCATGAACACTGAAGCTTTCTTT. Protein: CSALTAMNTEAFF.